This T cell receptor beta chain was recovered during a study of PD-1 blockade in classical Hodgkin lymphoma. Sequencing used immunoSEQ multiplex PCR; TCRdb keeps in-frame clones, though not all of them. The table records some 95,000 clones, roughly 89% of them present only once. To note about this clone: Its antigen is not identified.

All trial patients relapsed after autologous stem cell transplantation. Points from the study as a whole: Diminished baseline TCR diversity has been reported in newly diagnosed patients relative to healthy donors. Baseline diversity was lower in partial responders and progressors than complete responders.

The receptor's source is a human donor with classical Hodgkin lymphoma. The starting material was peripheral blood mononuclear cells (PBMCs), obtained before the second cycle of nivolumab.

The CDR3 sequence: CASSRTSGDYNEQFF. The DNA for the CDR3 is TGTGCCAGCAGCAGGACTAGCGGAGACTACAATGAGCAGTTCTTC. V usage is TRBV9 and J usage is TRBJ2-1; TRBD2 matches at 10 bases. Per germline, CDR1 SGDLS and CDR2 YYNGEE. The junction had 4 bases not matched to a gene; V was cut back by 4 bases and J by 3 bases. The CDR3 spans 15 residues.